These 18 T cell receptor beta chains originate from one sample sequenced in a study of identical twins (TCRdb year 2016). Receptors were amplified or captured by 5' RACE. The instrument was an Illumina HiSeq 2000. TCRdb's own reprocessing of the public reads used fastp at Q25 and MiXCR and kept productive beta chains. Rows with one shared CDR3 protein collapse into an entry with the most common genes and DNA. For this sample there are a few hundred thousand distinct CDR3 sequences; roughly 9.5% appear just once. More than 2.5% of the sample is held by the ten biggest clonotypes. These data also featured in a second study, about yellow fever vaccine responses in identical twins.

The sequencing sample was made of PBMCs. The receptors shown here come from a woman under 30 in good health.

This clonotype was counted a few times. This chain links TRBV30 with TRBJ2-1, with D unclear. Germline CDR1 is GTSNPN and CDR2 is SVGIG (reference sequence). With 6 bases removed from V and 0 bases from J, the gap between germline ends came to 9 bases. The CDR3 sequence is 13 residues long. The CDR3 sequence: CACTLSSYNEQFF. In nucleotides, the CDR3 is TGTGCCTGTACCCTTAGCTCCTACAATGAGCAGTTCTTC.

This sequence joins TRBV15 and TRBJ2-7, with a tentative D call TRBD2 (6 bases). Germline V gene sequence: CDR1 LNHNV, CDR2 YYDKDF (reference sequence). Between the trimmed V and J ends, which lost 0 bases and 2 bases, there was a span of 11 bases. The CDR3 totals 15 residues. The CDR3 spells CATSRDRPGAYEQYF. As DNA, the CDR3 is TGTGCCACCAGCAGAGATCGGCCGGGAGCCTACGAGCAGTACTTC.

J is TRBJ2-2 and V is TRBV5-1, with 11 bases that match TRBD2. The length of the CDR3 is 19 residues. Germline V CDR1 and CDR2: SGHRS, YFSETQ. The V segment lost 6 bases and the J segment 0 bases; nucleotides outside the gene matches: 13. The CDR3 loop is CASTLLALAGASNTGELFF. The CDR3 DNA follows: TGCGCCAGCACCCTGTTGGCACTAGCGGGAGCCTCGAACACCGGGGAGCTGTTTTTT.

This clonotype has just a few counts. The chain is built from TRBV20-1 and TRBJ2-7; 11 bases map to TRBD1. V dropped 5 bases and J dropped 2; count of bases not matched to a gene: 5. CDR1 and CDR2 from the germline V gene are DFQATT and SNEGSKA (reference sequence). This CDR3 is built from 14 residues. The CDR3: CSASRTGGTYEQYF. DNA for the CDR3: TGCAGTGCTTCACGGACAGGGGGCACCTACGAGCAGTACTTC.

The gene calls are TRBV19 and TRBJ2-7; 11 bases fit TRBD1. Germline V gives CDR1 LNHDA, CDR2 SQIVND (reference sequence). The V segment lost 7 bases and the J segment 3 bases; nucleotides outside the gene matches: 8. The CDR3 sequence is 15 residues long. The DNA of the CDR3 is TGTGCCAGTACTTTCACGGGGACAGGGGGCTACGAGCAGTACTTC. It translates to CASTFTGTGGYEQYF.

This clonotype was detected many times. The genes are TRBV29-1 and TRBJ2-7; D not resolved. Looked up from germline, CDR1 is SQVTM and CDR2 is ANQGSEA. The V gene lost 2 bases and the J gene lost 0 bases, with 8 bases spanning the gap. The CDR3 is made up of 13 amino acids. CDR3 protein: CSVETESSYEQYF. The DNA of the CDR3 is TGCAGCGTTGAAACGGAGAGCTCCTACGAGCAGTACTTC.

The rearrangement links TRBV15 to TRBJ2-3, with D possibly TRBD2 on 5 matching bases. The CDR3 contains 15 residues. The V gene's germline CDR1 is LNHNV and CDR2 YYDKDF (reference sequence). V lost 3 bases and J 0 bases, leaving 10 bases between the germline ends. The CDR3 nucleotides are TGTGCCACCAGCAGGGGAGACTTAAGCACAGATACGCAGTATTTT. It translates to CATSRGDLSTDTQYF.

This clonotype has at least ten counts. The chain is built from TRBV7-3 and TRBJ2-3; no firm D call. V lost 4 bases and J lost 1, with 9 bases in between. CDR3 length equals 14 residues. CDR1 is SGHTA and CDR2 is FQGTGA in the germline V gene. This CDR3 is CASSSSRGTDTQYF. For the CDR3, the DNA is TGTGCCAGCAGCTCATCTAGGGGCACAGATACGCAGTATTTT.

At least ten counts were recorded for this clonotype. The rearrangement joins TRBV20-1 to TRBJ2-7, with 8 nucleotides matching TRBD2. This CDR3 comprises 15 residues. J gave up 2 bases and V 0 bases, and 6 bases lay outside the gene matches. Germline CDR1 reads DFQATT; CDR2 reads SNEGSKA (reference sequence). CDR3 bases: TGCAGTGCTAGAGATCCTTGGACTAGCACCTACGAGCAGTACTTC. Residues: CSARDPWTSTYEQYF.

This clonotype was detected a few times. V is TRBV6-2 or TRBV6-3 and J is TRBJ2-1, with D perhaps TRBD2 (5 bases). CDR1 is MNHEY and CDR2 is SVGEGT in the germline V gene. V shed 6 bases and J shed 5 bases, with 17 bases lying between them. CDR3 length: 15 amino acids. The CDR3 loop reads CASRRDLVNNNEQFF. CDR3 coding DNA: TGTGCCAGCAGACGGGATCTCGTTAACAACAATGAGCAGTTCTTC.

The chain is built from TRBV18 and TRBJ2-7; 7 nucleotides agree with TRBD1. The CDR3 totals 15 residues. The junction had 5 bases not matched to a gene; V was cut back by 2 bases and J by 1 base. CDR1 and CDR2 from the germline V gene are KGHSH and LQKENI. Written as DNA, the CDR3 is TGTGCCAGCTCACCAGGGCAGGGGGATTCCTACGAGCAGTACTTC. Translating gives CASSPGQGDSYEQYF.

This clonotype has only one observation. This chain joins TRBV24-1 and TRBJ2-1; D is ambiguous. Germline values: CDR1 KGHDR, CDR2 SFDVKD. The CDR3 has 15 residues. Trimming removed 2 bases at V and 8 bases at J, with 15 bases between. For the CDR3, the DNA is TGTGCCACCAGTGATTCGACCCTCCTCTTCTATGAGCAGTTCTTC. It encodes CATSDSTLLFYEQFF.

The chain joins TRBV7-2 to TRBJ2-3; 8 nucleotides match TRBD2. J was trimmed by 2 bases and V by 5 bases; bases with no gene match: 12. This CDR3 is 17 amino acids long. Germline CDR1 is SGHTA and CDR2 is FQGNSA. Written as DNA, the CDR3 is TGTGCCAGCAGCACACCCGGGACTAGGGGCCTCACAGATACGCAGTATTTT. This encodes CASSTPGTRGLTDTQYF.

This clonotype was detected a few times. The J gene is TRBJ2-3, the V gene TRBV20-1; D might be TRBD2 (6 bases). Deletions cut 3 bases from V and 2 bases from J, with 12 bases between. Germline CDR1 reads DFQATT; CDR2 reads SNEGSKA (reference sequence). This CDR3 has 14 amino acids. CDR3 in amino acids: CSARGRGTTDTQYF. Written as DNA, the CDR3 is TGCAGTGCTAGGGGGCGGGGAACCACAGATACGCAGTATTTT.

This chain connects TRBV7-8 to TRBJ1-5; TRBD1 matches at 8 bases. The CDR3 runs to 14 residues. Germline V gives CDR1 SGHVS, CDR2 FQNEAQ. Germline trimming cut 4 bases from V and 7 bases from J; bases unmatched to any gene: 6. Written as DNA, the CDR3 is TGTGCCAGCAGCTCCACAGGGGGGTGGCAGCCCCAGCATTTT. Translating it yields CASSSTGGWQPQHF.

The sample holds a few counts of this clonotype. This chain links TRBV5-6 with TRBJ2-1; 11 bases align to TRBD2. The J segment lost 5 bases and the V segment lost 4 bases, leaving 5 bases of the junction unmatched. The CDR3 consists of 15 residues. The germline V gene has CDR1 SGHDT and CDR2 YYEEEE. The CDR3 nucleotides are TGTGCCAGCAGCAAGACTAGCGGGGTCAACAATGAGCAGTTCTTC. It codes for CASSKTSGVNNEQFF.

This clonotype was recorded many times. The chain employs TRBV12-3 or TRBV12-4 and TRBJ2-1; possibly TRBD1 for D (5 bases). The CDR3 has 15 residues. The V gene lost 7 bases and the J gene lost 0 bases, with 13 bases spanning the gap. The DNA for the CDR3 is TGTGCCAGCACCCGGACATACCACTCCTACAATGAGCAGTTCTTC. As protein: CASTRTYHSYNEQFF.

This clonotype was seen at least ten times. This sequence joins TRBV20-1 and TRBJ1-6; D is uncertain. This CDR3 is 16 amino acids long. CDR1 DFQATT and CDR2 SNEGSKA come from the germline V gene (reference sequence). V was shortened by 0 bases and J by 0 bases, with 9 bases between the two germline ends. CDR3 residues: CSARDGSSSYNSPLHF. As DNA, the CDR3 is TGCAGTGCTAGAGATGGGTCCAGCTCCTATAATTCACCCCTCCACTTT.